These 10 T cell receptor beta chains originate from one sample sequenced in a study of T-cell reconstitution after alpha-beta-depleted transplantation in children. The library targeted TCRbeta and was prepared with unique molecular identifiers. MiXCR, applied by TCRdb to the PCR reads, yields one record per CDR3 protein. The sample consists of approximately 640,000 distinct CDR3 sequences, 15% to 20% of them appearing once. The starting material was PBMCs from the stem cell graft donor, obtained from the stem cell graft. These TCRs come from a human donor who donated a stem cell graft to a child with acute myeloid leukemia.

This clonotype was counted a few times. The V and J genes are TRBV14 and TRBJ2-1; 11 bases are shared with TRBD1. The germline CDR1 and CDR2 sequences are SGHDN and FVKESK. There are 14 residues in the CDR3. With 3 bases clipped from V and 8 bases from J, the junction kept 3 bases outside the gene matches. In nucleotides, the CDR3 is TGTGCCAGCAGCCATCCGGACAGGGGGCATGAGCAGTTCTTC. Its protein is CASSHPDRGHEQFF.

The CDR3 bases are TGTGCCAGCAGCTTAGATGGGACGGCCCGTTATGGCTACACCTTC. Translated: CASSLDGTARYGYTF. The chain combines TRBV7-9 with TRBJ1-2, with TRBD1 as a possible D gene (5 bases). Germline V gene data show CDR1 as SEHNR and CDR2 as FQNEAQ (reference sequence). This CDR3 region has 15 residues. V lost 1 base and J 5 bases, leaving 14 bases between the germline ends.

This clonotype was counted ten times or more. The chain recombines TRBV20-1 with TRBJ2-1, with 8 bases matching TRBD1. CDR3 length: 16 residues. Germline CDR1 DFQATT, CDR2 SNEGSKA (reference sequence). J gave up 1 base and V 3 bases, and 8 bases lay outside the gene matches. CDR3 in amino acids: CSASPPTGGSYNEQFF. In DNA form, the CDR3 reads TGCAGTGCTAGCCCACCCACAGGGGGTTCCTACAATGAGCAGTTCTTC.

The chain couples TRBV5-1 to TRBJ1-1; D remains ambiguous. CDR1 and CDR2 (germline): SGHRS, YFSETQ. The CDR3 extends over 15 amino acids. V lost 0 bases, J lost 0 bases, and 9 bases lay in between. CDR3 sequence (DNA): TGCGCCAGCAGCTTGGGCAAAAACTTGAACACTGAAGCTTTCTTT. Amino acid sequence: CASSLGKNLNTEAFF.

This clonotype was recorded a few times. The chain links TRBV7-6 to TRBJ1-1; D unclear. The CDR3 runs 14 residues. CDR1 is SGHVS, CDR2 FNYEAQ, per germline. The V end was cut by 3 bases, the J end by 0 bases, with 8 bases between. This CDR3 is CASSFKTLNTEAFF. DNA of the CDR3: TGTGCCAGCAGCTTCAAGACCCTGAACACTGAAGCTTTCTTT. The variable domain in full, completed from reference TRBV7-6 and TRBJ1-1, reads GAGVSQSPRYKVTKRGQDVALRCDPISGHVSLYWYRQALGQGPEFLTYFNYEAQQDKSGLPNDRFSAERPEGSISTLTIQRTEQRDSAMYRCASSFKTLNTEAFFGQGTRLTVV.

The chain couples TRBV5-1 to TRBJ2-3; D perhaps matches TRBD1 (6 bases). V was pared by 7 bases and J by 1 base, with 16 bases between. The germline V gene encodes CDR1 SGHRS and CDR2 YFSETQ. The CDR3 contains 15 residues. The CDR3 here is CASRDERQGTDTQYF. The CDR3 bases are TGCGCCAGCCGGGATGAACGACAGGGCACAGATACGCAGTATTTT. Looking up the rest from reference TRBV5-1 and TRBJ2-3 gives the full variable domain: KAGVTQTPRYLIKTRGQQVTLSCSPISGHRSVSWYQQTPGQGLQFLFEYFSETQRNKGNFPGRFSGRQFSNSRSEMNVSTLELGDSALYLCASRDERQGTDTQYFGPGTRLTVL.

V is TRBV5-1 and J is TRBJ1-4; no clear D gene. Trimming shortened V by 4 bases and J by 8 bases, and 15 bases separated the two germline ends. This CDR3 contains 14 residues. Germline V gene data show CDR1 as SGHRS and CDR2 as YFSETQ. CDR3 region: CASSPEAVGEKLFF. The CDR3 bases are TGCGCCAGCAGCCCCGAAGCGGTGGGGGAAAAACTGTTTTTT.

The sample holds many counts of this clonotype. This rearrangement joins TRBV5-6 to TRBJ2-5; weak D call: TRBD1 (6 bases). V dropped 2 bases and J dropped 4 bases, with 12 bases sitting between them. Per the germline V gene, CDR1 is SGHDT and CDR2 is YYEEEE. CDR3 length equals 14 residues. CDR3 loop: CASSFRARGETQYF. In DNA form, the CDR3 reads TGTGCCAGCAGCTTTCGTGCCAGGGGAGAGACCCAGTACTTC.

This clonotype was picked up a small number of times. The rearrangement joins TRBV20-1 to TRBJ2-5; D is possibly TRBD1 (6 bases). Germline loops: CDR1 DFQATT, CDR2 SNEGSKA (reference sequence). The CDR3 consists of 22 residues. The germline V and J ends were trimmed by 5 bases and 0 bases, with 37 bases remaining between them. The DNA for the CDR3 is TGCAGTGCTCCCCCCACTCCGGGACATCGGCTCGCGTTCTCATTGTACCAAGAGACCCAGTACTTC. Its protein product is CSAPPTPGHRLAFSLYQETQYF.

This chain connects TRBV5-1 to TRBJ1-1; 7 nucleotides align to TRBD1. The CDR3 covers 16 residues. Germline values: CDR1 SGHRS, CDR2 YFSETQ. V shed 6 bases and J 2 bases; nucleotides not matched to a gene: 13. This chain's CDR3 is CASTFETGTANTEAFF. The CDR3 nucleotides read TGCGCCAGCACCTTCGAGACCGGGACAGCCAACACTGAAGCTTTCTTT.